One sample yielded the 7 T cell receptor beta chains listed below, sequenced in a study of beta chain features in type 1 diabetes. Expressed TCRB transcripts were sequenced after all isolated RNA was converted to cDNA. Assay used: immunoSEQ multiplex PCR; TCRdb lists only in-frame clones, some missing. The sample shows 810,000 or so clones, 17% of them seen only once. Sequenced material: naive CD4+ T cells from blood. The receptors here all came from a woman aged 18-29 years in good health.

With regard to this clone: The sample holds other DNA sequences that translate to the same CDR3. This rearrangement joins TRBV6-6 to TRBJ2-1; D not certain. Germline V gene sequence: CDR1 MNHNY, CDR2 SVGAGI (reference sequence). Trimming left V 6 bases short and J 4 bases short, with 1 base between. This CDR3 is built from 10 residues. The CDR3 region is CASRYNEQFF. The CDR3 DNA is TGTGCCAGCAGATACAATGAGCAGTTCTTC.

The table lists this clone with a few counts. The rearrangement uses TRBV19 and TRBJ1-5; D not certain. Trimming took off 3 bases at V and 7 bases at J, with 7 bases between the two ends. Germline values: CDR1 LNHDA, CDR2 SQIVND (reference sequence). The CDR3 runs to 12 residues. The CDR3 region has the DNA TGTGCCAGTAGTATTTTTTCCCAGCCCCAGCATTTT. The encoded protein is CASSIFSQPQHF.

This sequence joins TRBV10-3 and TRBJ2-7, with D perhaps matching TRBD1 (5 bases). Germline V CDR1 and CDR2: ENHRY, SYGVKD. Trimming cost V 3 bases and J 2 bases, with 11 bases left between them. There are 14 residues in the CDR3. CDR3 amino acids: CAISDPQAAYEQYF. CDR3 in DNA: TGTGCCATCAGTGACCCACAGGCAGCCTACGAGCAGTACTTC.

This clone has just a few counts. The V gene is TRBV28, the J gene TRBJ2-3; TRBD1 matches 7 bases. CDR3 length equals 14 residues. The V gene's germline CDR1 is MDHEN and CDR2 SYDVKM. V shed 6 bases and J 2 bases; nucleotides not matched to a gene: 5. The CDR3 sequence is CASRQQGHTDTQYF. CDR3 sequence (DNA): TGTGCCAGCAGACAACAGGGGCACACAGATACGCAGTATTTT.

This clone was found a few times. The rearrangement uses TRBV19 and TRBJ2-2; maybe TRBD1 (6 bases). Trimming removed 9 bases at V and 0 bases at J, with 11 bases between. CDR3 length: 14 residues. Germline V gene sequence: CDR1 LNHDA, CDR2 SQIVND (reference sequence). The CDR3 sequence is CARYGTPNTGELFF. The DNA of the CDR3 is TGTGCCAGATACGGGACACCGAACACCGGGGAGCTGTTTTTT.

This chain connects TRBV18 to TRBJ1-3; D gene unclear. Germline V CDR1 and CDR2: KGHSH, LQKENI. The CDR3 has 18 amino acids. The V and J ends lost 0 bases and 0 bases respectively, with 15 bases between them. DNA for the CDR3: TGTGCCAGCTCACCACCAGCATGGCAGGACGCCTCTGGAAACACCATATATTTT. Its protein product is CASSPPAWQDASGNTIYF.

This clone was counted only a few times. The chain is built from TRBV27 and TRBJ2-2; 9 positions match TRBD2. This CDR3 spans 15 amino acids. The germline V gene encodes CDR1 MNHEY and CDR2 SMNVEV (reference sequence). V lost 5 bases, J lost 6 bases, and 7 bases stayed unmatched. CDR3 bases: TGTGCCAGCAGTAGAGCGGGAGGTGCGCCCGGGGAGCTGTTTTTT. Its protein is CASSRAGGAPGELFF.